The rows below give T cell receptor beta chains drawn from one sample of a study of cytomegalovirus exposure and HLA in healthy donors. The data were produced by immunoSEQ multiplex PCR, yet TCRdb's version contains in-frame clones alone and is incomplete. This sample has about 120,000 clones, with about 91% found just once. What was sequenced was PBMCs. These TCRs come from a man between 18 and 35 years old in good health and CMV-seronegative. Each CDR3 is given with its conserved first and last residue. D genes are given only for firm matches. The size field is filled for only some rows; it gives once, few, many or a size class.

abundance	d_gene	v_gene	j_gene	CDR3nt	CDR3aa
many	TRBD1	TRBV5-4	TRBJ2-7	TGTGCCACCCAGGGGGCGGTCATCTCCGAGCAGTACTTC	CATQGAVISEQYF
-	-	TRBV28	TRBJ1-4	TGTGCCAGCAGCTTGGCGCTTGGGGCCGGGAGTGAAAAACTGTTTTTT	CASSLALGAGSEKLFF
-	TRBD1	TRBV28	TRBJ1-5	TGTGCCAGCAGTTTTATGTCCGGGACAGGGGTGAGTCAGCCCCAGCATTTT	CASSFMSGTGVSQPQHF
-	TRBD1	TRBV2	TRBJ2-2	TGTGCCAGCAGAGGTCCCGGGACAGGGGGCGGCACCGGGGAGCTGTTTTTT	CASRGPGTGGGTGELFF
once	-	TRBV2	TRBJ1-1	TGTGCCAGCAGCGAGGGGACAAGTGGCGAAGCTTTCTTT	CASSEGTSGEAFF
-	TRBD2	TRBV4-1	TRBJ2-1	TGCGCCAGCAGCCAAGTCTTCCCGGGGACTATGTACAATGAGCAGTTCTTC	CASSQVFPGTMYNEQFF
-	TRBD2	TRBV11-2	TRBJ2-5	TGTGCCAGCAGCTCGAGGACTAGCGGGAGAGAGACCCAGTACTTC	CASSSRTSGRETQYF
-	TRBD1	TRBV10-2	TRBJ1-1	TGCGCCAGCAGCAACAGGGGGGTCAATACTGAAGCTTTCTTT	CASSNRGVNTEAFF
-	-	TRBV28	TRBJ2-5	TGTGCCAGCAGCAGAGGACAGTCCCCAGAGACCCAGTACTTC	CASSRGQSPETQYF
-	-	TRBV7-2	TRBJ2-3	TGTGCCAGCAGCTTAGCGGGGGGGCAGGGTACGCAGTATTTT	CASSLAGGQGTQYF
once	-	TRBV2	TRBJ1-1	TGTGCCAGCAGTGGGCAGAACACCGAAGCTTTCTTT	CASSGQNTEAFF
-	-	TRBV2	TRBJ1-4	TGTGCCAGCAGTCTTGCCTATCCTCATGAAAAACTGTTTTTT	CASSLAYPHEKLFF
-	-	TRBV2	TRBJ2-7	TGTGCCAGCAGTGTTAGGACACGCTACGAGCAGTACTTC	CASSVRTRYEQYF
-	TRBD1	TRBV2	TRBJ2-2	TGTGCCAGCATAAACAGGGGGCTCGGGGAGCTGTTTTTT	CASINRGLGELFF
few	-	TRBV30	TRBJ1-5	TGTGCCTGGAGCTTACGGGGAGATCAGCCCCAGCATTTT	CAWSLRGDQPQHF
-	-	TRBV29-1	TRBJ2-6	TGCAGCGTTTACTCTGGGGCCAACGTCCTGACTTTC	CSVYSGANVLTF
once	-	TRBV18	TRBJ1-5	TGTGCCAGCTCACCCCTCCCAGGTCAAAGCAATCAGCCCCAGCATTTT	CASSPLPGQSNQPQHF
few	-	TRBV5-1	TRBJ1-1	TGCGCCAGCAGCTCTACAGTGAACACTGAAGCTTTCTTT	CASSSTVNTEAFF
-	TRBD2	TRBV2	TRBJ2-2	TGTGCCAGCAGTGTACTAGCGGGAGGGCCGTCCGGGGAGCTGTTTTTT	CASSVLAGGPSGELFF
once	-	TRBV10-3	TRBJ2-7	TGTGCCATCAGTGAGTCCACACACTACGAGCAGTACTTC	CAISESTHYEQYF
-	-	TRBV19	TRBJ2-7	TGTGCCAGTAGGAGATCTCAGGGGTTCGAGCAGTACTTC	CASRRSQGFEQYF
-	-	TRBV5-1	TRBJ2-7	TGCGCCAGCAGCTTGTCCGGGACTCCCTACGAGCAGTACTTC	CASSLSGTPYEQYF
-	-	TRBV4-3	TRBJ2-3	TGCGCCAGCAGCCAAGAACACAGGGTTACGGATACGCAGTATTTT	CASSQEHRVTDTQYF
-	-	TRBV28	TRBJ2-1	TGTGCCAGCAGGGCAGTCTCCTACAATGAGCAGTTCTTC	CASRAVSYNEQFF
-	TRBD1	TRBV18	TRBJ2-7	TGTGCCAGCTCACCGGGACAGGTGAGCTCCTACGAGCAGTACTTC	CASSPGQVSSYEQYF
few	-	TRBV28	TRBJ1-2	TGTGCCAGCATATCGCGTCGCGGGGGGGGCCATGGCTACACCTTC	CASISRRGGGHGYTF
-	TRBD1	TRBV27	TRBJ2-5	TGTGCCAGCAGTTTATCGGCAGGGGGCCAAGAGACCCAGTACTTC	CASSLSAGGQETQYF
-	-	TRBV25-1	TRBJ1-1	TGTGCCAGCAGTGAATTGGGCACGATCTTGAACACTGAAGCTTTCTTT	CASSELGTILNTEAFF
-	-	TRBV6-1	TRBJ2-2	TGTGCCAGCAGTGAATCTAGACAGGAGAACACCGGGGAGCTGTTTTTT	CASSESRQENTGELFF
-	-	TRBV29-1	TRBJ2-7	TGCAGCGTCCTCGAGCGGACAGCCATGCCCTACGAGCAGTACTTC	CSVLERTAMPYEQYF
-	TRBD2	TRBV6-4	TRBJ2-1	TGTGCCAGCAGTGACTCGATTGGTAGCGGGGGCCCCGAAGCGTATGAGCAGTTCTTC	CASSDSIGSGGPEAYEQFF
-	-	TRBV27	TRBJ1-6	TGTGCCAGCCGGGACACCCTGGGCCATAATTCACCCCTCCACTTT	CASRDTLGHNSPLHF
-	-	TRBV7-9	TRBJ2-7	TGTGCCAGCAGCTTATCTCCCGCCTACGAGCAGTACTTC	CASSLSPAYEQYF
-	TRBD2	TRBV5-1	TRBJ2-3	TGCGCCAGCAGGTCCAGCGGGGGAAGCACAGATACGCAGTATTTT	CASRSSGGSTDTQYF
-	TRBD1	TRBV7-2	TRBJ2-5	TGTGCCAGCAGCTTACAGGGGGTGGACACGGAGACCCAGTACTTC	CASSLQGVDTETQYF
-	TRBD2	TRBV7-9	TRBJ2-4	TGTGCCAGCAGCCCTTGGGGTAGCGGGAATCAAAACATTCAGTACTTC	CASSPWGSGNQNIQYF
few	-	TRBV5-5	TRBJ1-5	TGTGCCAGCAGCTTGTCGCAGGTGAATCAGCCCCAGCATTTT	CASSLSQVNQPQHF
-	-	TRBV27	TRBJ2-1	TGTGCCAGCATTGGCAGGGAAAGCTCCTACAATGAGCAGTTCTTC	CASIGRESSYNEQFF
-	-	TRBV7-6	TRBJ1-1	TGTGCCAGCAGCTTAGTCCCTTCCTGGCAGGGGCCTTCGAACACTGAAGCTTTCTTT	CASSLVPSWQGPSNTEAFF
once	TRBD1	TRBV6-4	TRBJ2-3	TGTGCCAGCAATGTGGGGGCAGGGGGTTCAATGGATACGCAGTATTTT	CASNVGAGGSMDTQYF
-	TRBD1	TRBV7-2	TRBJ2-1	TGTGCCAGCAGCTTCGGGACAGGGTACAATGAGCAGTTCTTC	CASSFGTGYNEQFF
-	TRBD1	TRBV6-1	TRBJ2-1	TGTGCCAGCAGTGAGCAGGGGGCATTCTACAATGAGCAGTTCTTC	CASSEQGAFYNEQFF
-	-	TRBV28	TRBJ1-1	TGTGCCAGCAGTGTTCCCGAGGGCCGGGCTTTCTTT	CASSVPEGRAFF
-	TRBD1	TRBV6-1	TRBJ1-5	TGTGCCAGCAGTGGAGGGACAGATCTTAGCAATCAGCCCCAGCATTTT	CASSGGTDLSNQPQHF
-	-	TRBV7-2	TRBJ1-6	TGTGCCAGCAGCTTAGACCAAGGGGATGGTTCACCCCTCCACTTT	CASSLDQGDGSPLHF
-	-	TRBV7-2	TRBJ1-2	TGTGCCAGCACCTCATGGCGCGGAACTATAGGCTCTGGCTACACCTTC	CASTSWRGTIGSGYTF
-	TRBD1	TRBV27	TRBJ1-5	TGTGCCAGCAGTGGGACCGGGACAGGGGTATATCAGCCCCAGCATTTT	CASSGTGTGVYQPQHF
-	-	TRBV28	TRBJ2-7	TGTGCCAGCAGTTTAATGACGGGCGAGCAGTACTTC	CASSLMTGEQYF
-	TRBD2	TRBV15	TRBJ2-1	TGTGCCACCAGCAGAGTGCCCCAGTTGACTAGCGGGAGGCAAAGTGAGCAGTTCTTC	CATSRVPQLTSGRQSEQFF
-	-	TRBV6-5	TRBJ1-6	TGTGCCAGCAGTCGCCGACAGTCGTATAATTCACCCCTCCACTTT	CASSRRQSYNSPLHF
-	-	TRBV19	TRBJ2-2	TGTGCCAGTAGGGACAGAAACACCGGGGAGCTGTTTTTT	CASRDRNTGELFF
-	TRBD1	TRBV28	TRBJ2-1	TGTGCCAGCAGCAGAGGACAGGGGGCGCGGAGGAATGAGCAGTTCTTC	CASSRGQGARRNEQFF
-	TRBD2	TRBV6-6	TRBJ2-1	TGTGCCAGCAGTTACAATCTAGCGGGGGGATCAGATGAGCAGTTCTTC	CASSYNLAGGSDEQFF
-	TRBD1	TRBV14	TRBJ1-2	TGTGCCAGCAGCCGGGACAGCGACTATGGCTACACCTTC	CASSRDSDYGYTF
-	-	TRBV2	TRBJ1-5	TGTGCCAGCAGTGAACTGGAGACGGACAATCAGCCCCAGCATTTT	CASSELETDNQPQHF